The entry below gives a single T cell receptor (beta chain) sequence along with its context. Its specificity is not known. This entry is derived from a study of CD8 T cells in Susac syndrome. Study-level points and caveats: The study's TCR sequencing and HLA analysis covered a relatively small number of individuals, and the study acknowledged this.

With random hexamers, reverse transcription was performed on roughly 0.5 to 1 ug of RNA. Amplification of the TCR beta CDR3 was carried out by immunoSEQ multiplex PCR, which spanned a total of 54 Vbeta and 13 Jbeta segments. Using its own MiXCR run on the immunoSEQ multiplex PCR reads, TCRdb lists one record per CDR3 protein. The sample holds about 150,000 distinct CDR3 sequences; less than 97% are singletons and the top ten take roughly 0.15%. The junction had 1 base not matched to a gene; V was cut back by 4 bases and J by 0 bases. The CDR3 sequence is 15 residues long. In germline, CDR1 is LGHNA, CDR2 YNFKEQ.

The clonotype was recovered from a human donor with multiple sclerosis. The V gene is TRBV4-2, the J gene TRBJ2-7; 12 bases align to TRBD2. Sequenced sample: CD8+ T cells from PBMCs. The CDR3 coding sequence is TGTGCCAGCAGCCTGACTAGCGGGGGCTCCTACGAGCAGTACTTC. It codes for CASSLTSGGSYEQYF.